Listed here are 30 T cell receptor beta chains from one sample, sequenced in a study of vaccination and CD4 T cells after COVID-19. Stated treatment: roughly 11-day PBMC culture with coronavirus spike peptide pools or control peptides (ViraFEST assay). The Oncomine TCR Beta short-read assay was applied to DNA of cultured CD4+ T cells. TCRdb re-called the PCR reads through MiXCR, storing one row per CDR3 protein. The profile shows around 10,000 distinct CDR3 sequences, 46% of them singletons. No antigen has been assigned to these receptors. The source material was CD4+ T cells from blood, cultured in vitro. These receptors were taken from a human donor who had recovered from COVID-19.

The chain employs TRBV7-9 and TRBJ1-2, with TRBD1 identical over 7 bases. CDR1 is SEHNR and CDR2 is FQNEAQ in the germline V gene (reference sequence). The CDR3 is made up of 14 amino acids. V was clipped by 5 bases and J by 4 bases; unmatched bases: 7. This CDR3 is CASSPPGQAYGYTF. CDR3 DNA: TGTGCCAGCAGCCCCCCCGGACAGGCCTATGGCTACACCTTC. The complete variable domain, with remaining parts taken from reference TRBV7-9 and TRBJ1-2, reads DTGVSQNPRHKITKRGQNVTFRCDPISEHNRLYWYRQTLGQGPEFLTYFQNEAQLEKSRLLSDRFSAERPKGSFSTLEIQRTEQGDSAMYLCASSPPGQAYGYTFGSGTRLTVV.

This clonotype was found a few times. This chain joins TRBV7-6 and TRBJ1-6; unclear D gene. Between the trimmed V and J ends, which lost 2 bases and 14 bases, there was a span of 10 bases. Germline V CDR1 and CDR2: SGHVS, FNYEAQ. The CDR3 contains 12 residues. This CDR3 reads CASSLWQSALHF. For the CDR3, the DNA is TGTGCCAGCAGCTTATGGCAGTCGGCCCTCCACTTT.

J is TRBJ2-5 and V is TRBV6-2 or TRBV6-3; 8 bases line up with TRBD2. Germline V gives CDR1 MNHEY, CDR2 SVGEGT. The CDR3 contains 14 residues. The ends lost 8 bases at V and 2 bases at J; junction bases unmatched: 7. For the CDR3, the DNA is TGTGCCAGCTCCGGGGGGGGACTGCAAGAGACCCAGTACTTC. Its protein product is CASSGGGLQETQYF.

The genes are TRBV7-6 and TRBJ2-7; TRBD1 aligns across 8 bases. The germline V gene has CDR1 SGHVS and CDR2 FNYEAQ. This CDR3 has 14 residues. J was trimmed by 1 base and V by 6 bases; bases with no gene match: 5. The DNA of the CDR3 is TGTGCCAGCAGGGGAGGACAGGGATCCTACGAGCAGTACTTC. It encodes CASRGGQGSYEQYF. Combining the CDR3 with reference TRBV7-6 and TRBJ2-7 gives the whole variable domain GAGVSQSPRYKVTKRGQDVALRCDPISGHVSLYWYRQALGQGPEFLTYFNYEAQQDKSGLPNDRFSAERPEGSISTLTIQRTEQRDSAMYRCASRGGQGSYEQYFGPGTRLTVT.

The rearrangement joins TRBV12-5 to TRBJ2-1, with TRBD2 matching over 9 bases. Germline CDR1 reads LGHNT; CDR2 reads FRNRAP. The CDR3 has 16 residues. With 4 bases clipped from V and 7 bases from J, the junction kept 11 bases outside the gene matches. In DNA, the CDR3 is TGTGCTAGTGGTTCGCGGGGGGGTATAAGGGAGAATGAGCAGTTCTTC. Translating gives CASGSRGGIRENEQFF.

The CDR3 sequence is CASSFGTGLYYEQYF. CDR3 nucleotides: TGTGCCAGCAGCTTTGGCACGGGACTTTACTACGAGCAGTACTTC. This chain connects TRBV5-6 to TRBJ2-7; possibly TRBD2 for D (6 bases). This CDR3 has 15 residues. Deletions cut 2 bases from V and 3 bases from J, with 15 bases between. Germline V CDR1 and CDR2: SGHDT, YYEEEE.

The rearrangement links TRBV9 to TRBJ2-7; a weak D match, TRBD2 (5 bases). This CDR3 region has 14 residues. Germline V gene data show CDR1 as SGDLS and CDR2 as YYNGEE. V lost 6 bases, J lost 3 bases, and 16 bases lay in between. In DNA, the CDR3 is TGTGCCAGCATGTCGCGGGCAGGTAACTACGAGCAGTACTTC. Translation: CASMSRAGNYEQYF. Complete variable domain (other parts from reference TRBV9 and TRBJ2-7): DSGVTQTPKHLITATGQRVTLRCSPRSGDLSVYWYQQSLDQGLQFLIQYYNGEERAKGNILERFSAQQFPDLHSELNLSSLELGDSALYFCASMSRAGNYEQYFGPGTRLTVT.

CDR3 sequence: CASSYSNRGHYEQYF. The DNA of the CDR3 is TGTGCCAGCAGTTACTCGAACAGGGGCCACTACGAGCAGTACTTC. J is TRBJ2-7 and V is TRBV6-5; 7 bases line up with TRBD1. The CDR3 consists of 15 residues. The V gene's germline CDR1 is MNHEY and CDR2 SVGAGI. After removal of 0 bases from V and 3 bases from J, the junction contained 5 bases not matched to a gene.

V gene TRBV9 combines with J gene TRBJ2-3; tentative D call: TRBD2 (7 bases). CDR1 and CDR2 (germline): SGDLS, YYNGEE. V lost 2 bases to trimming and J lost 0 bases, with 13 bases between them. The CDR3 covers 16 residues. Written as DNA, the CDR3 is TGTGCCAGCAGCGTCCTGGGGGGGCAAAGCACAGATACGCAGTATTTT. Translated: CASSVLGGQSTDTQYF.

This clonotype was seen a few times. The chain couples TRBV24-1 to TRBJ2-2; D not certain. The CDR3 covers 12 residues. From germline, CDR1 is KGHDR and CDR2 SFDVKD. Trimming removed 6 bases from V and 5 bases from J, with 6 bases in between. CDR3 residues: CATSSETGELFF. Here the CDR3 DNA reads TGTGCCACCAGTTCAGAGACCGGGGAGCTGTTTTTT.

This clonotype was detected only a few times. V gene TRBV14 combines with J gene TRBJ2-3; D uncertain. The germline V gene encodes CDR1 SGHDN and CDR2 FVKESK. Trimming removed 2 bases from V and 0 bases from J, with 6 bases in between. The CDR3 length is 14 residues. The CDR3, as DNA: TGTGCCAGCAGCCAACGGCGTAGCACAGATACGCAGTATTTT. Protein: CASSQRRSTDTQYF.

This clonotype was seen a single time. The chain is built from TRBV4-1 and TRBJ2-5; 14 bases line up with TRBD2. The CDR3 consists of 17 residues. Germline CDR1 and CDR2: MGHRA and YSYEKL. After removal of 6 bases from V and 4 bases from J, the junction contained 10 bases not matched to a gene. The CDR3 here is CASSLGLAGGTRETQYF. The CDR3 nucleotides are TGCGCCAGCAGTCTAGGACTAGCGGGGGGTACGCGAGAGACCCAGTACTTC.

This clonotype showed up just once. The chain recombines TRBV12-3 or TRBV12-4 with TRBJ2-5, with 8 bases lining up with TRBD2. This CDR3 spans 14 amino acids. The V segment lost 3 bases and the J segment 6 bases; nucleotides outside the gene matches: 6. CDR3 amino acids: CASSFGGGIKTQYF. For the CDR3, the DNA is TGTGCCAGCAGTTTCGGGGGGGGCATCAAGACCCAGTACTTC.

This clonotype was seen a handful of times. V is TRBV2 and J is TRBJ2-5; tentatively, D is TRBD2 (6 bases). The germline V gene has CDR1 SNHLY and CDR2 FYNNEI. This CDR3 contains 15 residues. Trimming cost V 6 bases and J 1 base, with 15 bases left between them. CDR3 residues: CASSLLGTPQETQYF. Here the CDR3 DNA reads TGTGCCAGCAGCCTCCTCGGGACTCCCCAAGAGACCCAGTACTTC.

J is TRBJ2-3 and V is TRBV20-1, with D uncertain. Trimming took 6 bases from V and 1 from J, leaving 23 bases between them. Germline V gene lookup returns CDR1 DFQATT and CDR2 SNEGSKA (reference sequence). The CDR3 is 17 residues long. CDR3 sequence reads: CSAGPIMGIWGTDTQYF. The CDR3 DNA reads TGCAGTGCAGGGCCCATCATGGGGATCTGGGGCACAGATACGCAGTATTTT.

The chain recombines TRBV11-3 with TRBJ1-2, with D hard to call. V shed 3 bases and J shed 6 bases, with 11 bases lying between them. Germline loops: CDR1 SGHNT, CDR2 YENEEA. The CDR3 is 13 residues long. CDR3 coding DNA: TGTGCCAGCAGCTTGGTCGTGGGGAATGGCTACACCTTC. This translates into CASSLVVGNGYTF.

A single count supports this clonotype. The chain uses TRBV7-9 and TRBJ2-5; 9 bases fit TRBD2. CDR1 is SEHNR and CDR2 is FQNEAQ in the germline V gene (reference sequence). The trim removed 0 bases at V and 4 bases at J, leaving 3 bases unmatched. CDR3 size: 15 residues. CDR3: CASSLASGGGETQYF. As DNA, the CDR3 is TGTGCCAGCAGCTTAGCTAGCGGGGGTGGAGAGACCCAGTACTTC. The whole variable domain, remainder taken from reference TRBV7-9 and TRBJ2-5, is DTGVSQNPRHKITKRGQNVTFRCDPISEHNRLYWYRQTLGQGPEFLTYFQNEAQLEKSRLLSDRFSAERPKGSFSTLEIQRTEQGDSAMYLCASSLASGGGETQYFGPGTRLLVL.

The V gene is TRBV7-8, the J gene TRBJ2-3, with a weak D call TRBD2 (6 bases). V lost 2 bases, J lost 0 bases, and 18 bases lay in between. CDR3 length: 18 amino acids. The V gene's germline CDR1 is SGHVS and CDR2 FQNEAQ. Here the CDR3 DNA reads TGTGCCAGCAGCTTAAAGTCGGGGCTAGCGACTAGCACAGATACGCAGTATTTT. Residues: CASSLKSGLATSTDTQYF.

This rearrangement joins TRBV30 to TRBJ1-6; D is uncertain. Germline V CDR1 and CDR2: GTSNPN, SVGIG (reference sequence). The CDR3 covers 12 residues. V dropped 7 bases and J dropped 9 bases, with 13 bases sitting between them. CDR3: CAFATLSSPLHF. For the CDR3, the DNA is TGTGCCTTCGCGACACTTTCTTCACCCCTCCACTTT.

This clonotype was observed a few times. V and J are TRBV7-9 and TRBJ2-7; 8 bases align to TRBD1. Germline CDR1 SEHNR, CDR2 FQNEAQ (reference sequence). The junction had 15 bases not matched to a gene; V was cut back by 4 bases and J by 1 base. The CDR3 loop spans 18 amino acids. As DNA, the CDR3 is TGTGCCAGCAGCTCCCCCCAACCGGGACAGGCCAGTTCCTACGAGCAGTACTTC. Amino acid sequence: CASSSPQPGQASSYEQYF.

This clonotype was found a few times. The chain has TRBV5-4 and TRBJ1-6; D is uncertain. Between the trimmed V and J ends, which lost 0 bases and 7 bases, there was a span of 14 bases. The CDR3 consists of 16 residues. Germline CDR1 is SGHNT and CDR2 is YYREEE (reference sequence). CDR3 bases: TGTGCCAGCAGCTTGGATAGCGGCAACGGAAATTCACCCCTCCACTTT. This sequence encodes CASSLDSGNGNSPLHF.

The rearrangement uses TRBV12-3 or TRBV12-4 and TRBJ1-2; possibly TRBD1 for D (5 bases). The CDR3 spans 15 residues. The V gene lost 4 bases and the J gene lost 8 bases, with 20 bases spanning the gap. The CDR3 DNA follows: TGTGCCAGCAGTTCCCCGAGGGGCCAGAGTCTGGGCTACACCTTC. It is translated as CASSSPRGQSLGYTF.

This clonotype was seen a handful of times. The V call is TRBV2, the J call TRBJ1-6, with TRBD1 matching 7 bases. The V segment lost 6 bases and the J segment 0 bases; nucleotides outside the gene matches: 5. The CDR3 loop spans 16 amino acids. Germline values: CDR1 SNHLY, CDR2 FYNNEI. This CDR3 reads CASRPTGSSYNSPLHF. The CDR3 bases are TGTGCCAGCAGGCCGACAGGGAGCTCCTATAATTCACCCCTCCACTTT.

The chain employs TRBV5-1 and TRBJ1-1; D is ambiguous. The germline V gene encodes CDR1 SGHRS and CDR2 YFSETQ. The CDR3 has 15 amino acids. V lost 0 bases to trimming and J lost 1 base, with 10 bases between them. The CDR3 loop reads CASSLAGSQNTEAFF. In DNA form, the CDR3 reads TGCGCCAGCAGCTTGGCCGGTTCTCAGAACACTGAAGCTTTCTTT. The variable domain in full, with the rest retrieved from reference TRBV5-1 and TRBJ1-1, is KAGVTQTPRYLIKTRGQQVTLSCSPISGHRSVSWYQQTPGQGLQFLFEYFSETQRNKGNFPGRFSGRQFSNSRSEMNVSTLELGDSALYLCASSLAGSQNTEAFFGQGTRLTVV.

The chain uses TRBV30 and TRBJ1-2; TRBD1 aligns across 7 bases. Germline assignment: CDR1 GTSNPN and CDR2 SVGIG (reference sequence). Unmatched junction bases numbered 8, after V lost 2 bases and J lost 11 bases. The length of the CDR3 is 12 residues. The CDR3 region has the DNA TGTGCCTGGAGTTCCGGCCCCAGGGGGTACACCTTC. Encoded protein: CAWSSGPRGYTF.

The V gene is TRBV4-1, the J gene TRBJ1-1, with D perhaps matching TRBD1 (5 bases). The CDR3 is 16 residues long. Germline CDR1 reads MGHRA; CDR2 reads YSYEKL. Deletions cut 0 bases from V and 1 base from J, with 12 bases between. CDR3 protein: CASSQDREGRNTEAFF. The CDR3 DNA follows: TGCGCCAGCAGCCAAGATAGGGAGGGGCGGAACACTGAAGCTTTCTTT.

This clonotype was seen more than once but under ten times. This chain links TRBV6-5 with TRBJ2-7; 9 bases map to TRBD1. The junction had 4 bases not matched to a gene; V was cut back by 2 bases and J by 2 bases. The CDR3 totals 15 residues. CDR1 is MNHEY, CDR2 SVGAGI, per germline. CDR3 sequence: CASSYVTGGTYEQYF. In nucleotides, the CDR3 is TGTGCCAGCAGTTACGTGACAGGGGGGACCTACGAGCAGTACTTC.

The chain uses TRBV20-1 and TRBJ1-2; 9 bases are a match to TRBD1. CDR1 is DFQATT, CDR2 SNEGSKA, per germline (reference sequence). This CDR3 is 15 amino acids long. J gave up 7 bases and V 6 bases, and 15 bases lay outside the gene matches. CDR3 coding DNA: TGCAGTGCAATCCAACCGGGACAGGGTTTCCGTGGCTACACCTTC. It is translated as CSAIQPGQGFRGYTF.

The chain links TRBV19 to TRBJ1-5; 8 positions match TRBD1. CDR1 LNHDA and CDR2 SQIVND come from the germline V gene (reference sequence). The junction had 10 bases not matched to a gene; V was cut back by 7 bases and J by 2 bases. This CDR3 has 16 amino acids. In nucleotides, the CDR3 is TGTGCCAGTAAAGGTCCCTCGGGACAGGGCAATCAGCCCCAGCATTTT. It translates to CASKGPSGQGNQPQHF.

This clonotype ranks as medium-sized. The chain uses TRBV10-3 and TRBJ1-2, with D tentatively TRBD1 (5 bases). Looked up from germline, CDR1 is ENHRY and CDR2 is SYGVKD. This CDR3 is built from 15 residues. Trimming took 4 bases from V and 0 from J, leaving 12 bases between them. The CDR3 DNA sequence: TGTGCCATCAGTGGGGGGAACAGGACTAACTATGGCTACACCTTC. Its translation is CAISGGNRTNYGYTF.